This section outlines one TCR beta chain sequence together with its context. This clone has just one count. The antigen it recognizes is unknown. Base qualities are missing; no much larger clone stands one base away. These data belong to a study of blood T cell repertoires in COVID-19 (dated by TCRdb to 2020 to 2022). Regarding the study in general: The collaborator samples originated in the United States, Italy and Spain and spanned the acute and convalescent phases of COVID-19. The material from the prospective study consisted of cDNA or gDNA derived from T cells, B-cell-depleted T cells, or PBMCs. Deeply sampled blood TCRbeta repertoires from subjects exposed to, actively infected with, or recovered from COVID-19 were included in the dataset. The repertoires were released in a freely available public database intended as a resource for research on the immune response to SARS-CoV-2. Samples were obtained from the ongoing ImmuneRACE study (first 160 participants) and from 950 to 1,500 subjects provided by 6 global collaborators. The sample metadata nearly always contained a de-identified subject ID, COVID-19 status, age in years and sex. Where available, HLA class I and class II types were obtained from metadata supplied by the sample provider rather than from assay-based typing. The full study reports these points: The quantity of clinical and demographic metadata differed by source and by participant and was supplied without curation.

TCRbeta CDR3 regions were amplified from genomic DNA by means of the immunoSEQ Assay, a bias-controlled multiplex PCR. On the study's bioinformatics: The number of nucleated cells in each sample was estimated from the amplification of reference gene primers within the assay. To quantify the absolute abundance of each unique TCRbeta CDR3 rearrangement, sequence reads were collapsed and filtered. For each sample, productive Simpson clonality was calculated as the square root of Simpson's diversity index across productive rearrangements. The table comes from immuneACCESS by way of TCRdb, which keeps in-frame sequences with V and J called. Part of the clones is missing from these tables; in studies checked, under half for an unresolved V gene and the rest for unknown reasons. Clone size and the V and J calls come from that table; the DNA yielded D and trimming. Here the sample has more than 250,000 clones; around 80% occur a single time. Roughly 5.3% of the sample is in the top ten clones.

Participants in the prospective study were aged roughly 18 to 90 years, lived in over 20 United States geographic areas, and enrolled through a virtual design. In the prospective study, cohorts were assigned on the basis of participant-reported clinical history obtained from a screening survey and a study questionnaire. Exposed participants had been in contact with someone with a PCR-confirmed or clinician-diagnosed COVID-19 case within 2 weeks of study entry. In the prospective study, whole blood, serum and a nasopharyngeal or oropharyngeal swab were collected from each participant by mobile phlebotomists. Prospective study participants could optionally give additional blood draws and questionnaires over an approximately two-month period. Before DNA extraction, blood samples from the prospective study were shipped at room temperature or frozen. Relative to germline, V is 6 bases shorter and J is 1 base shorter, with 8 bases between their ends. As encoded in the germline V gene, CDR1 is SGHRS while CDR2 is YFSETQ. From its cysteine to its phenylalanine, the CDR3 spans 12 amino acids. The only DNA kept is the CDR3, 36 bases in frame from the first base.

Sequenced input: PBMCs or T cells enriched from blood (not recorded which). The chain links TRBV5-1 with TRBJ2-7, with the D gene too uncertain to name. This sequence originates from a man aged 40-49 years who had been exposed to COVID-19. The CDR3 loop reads CASTGGSYEQYF. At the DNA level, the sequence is TGCGCCAGCACCGGCGGTTCCTACGAGCAGTACTTC.